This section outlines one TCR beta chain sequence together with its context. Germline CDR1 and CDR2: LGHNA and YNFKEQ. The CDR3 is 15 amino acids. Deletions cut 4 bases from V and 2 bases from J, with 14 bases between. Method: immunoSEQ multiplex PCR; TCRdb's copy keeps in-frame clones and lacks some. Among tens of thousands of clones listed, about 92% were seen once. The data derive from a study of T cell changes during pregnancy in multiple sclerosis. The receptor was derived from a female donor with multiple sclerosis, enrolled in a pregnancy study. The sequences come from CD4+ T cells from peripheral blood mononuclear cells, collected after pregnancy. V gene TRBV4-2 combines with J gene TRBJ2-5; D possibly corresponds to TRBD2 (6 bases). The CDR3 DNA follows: TGTGCCAGCAGCCTCGGGGGAGAGGGGCAAGAGACCCAGTACTTC. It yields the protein CASSLGGEGQETQYF.